This T cell receptor beta chain was recorded in a study of T cell responses to AZD1222 COVID-19 vaccine. About the study: Timing groups of about 4 and about 12 weeks for second doses were pooled.

The data were produced by immunoSEQ multiplex PCR, yet TCRdb's version contains in-frame clones alone and is incomplete. The profile shows about 99,000 clones, approximately 90% of them singletons. Germline assignment: CDR1 MNHEY and CDR2 SVGEGT. With 8 bases clipped from V and 1 base from J, the junction kept 18 bases outside the gene matches. This CDR3 is 18 amino acids long. Comments on this clone: Its antigen remains unidentified.

General observations from the study: No day 14 peak samples; only post-peak repertoires were characterized. At 160-218 and 743-854, vaccine-associated CD4 TCRs were dominant, and they spanned spike.

The chain has TRBV6-2 or TRBV6-3 and TRBJ1-2; 8 bases align to TRBD1. The TCR sequence derives from an adult in good health. The material was peripheral blood, obtained on day 0 of AZD1222 vaccination. The chain's CDR3 is CASGQLLRGQGGNYGYTF. CDR3 DNA: TGTGCCAGCGGCCAATTACTCAGGGGGCAAGGAGGTAACTATGGCTACACCTTC.